Given below is one T cell receptor (beta chain) in context. Its matching antigen is unknown. Assay used: immunoSEQ multiplex PCR; TCRdb lists only in-frame clones, some missing. This repertoire shows roughly 62,000 clones, about 92% found once; its top ten account for 0.6% to 0.8%. This sample stems from a study of OX40 agonist ivuxolimab in advanced cancers. Turning to the study itself: Having had anti-PD-1, anti-PD-L1 or anti-CTLA-4 therapy before was allowed, and roughly 39% had some. General study findings and limits: Dosing at 0.1 to 3.0 mg/kg was accompanied by clonal expansion of CD4+ and CD8+ blood T cells by week 6. On average, a greater number of expanded clones characterised CD8+ T cells relative to CD4+.

V was shortened by 0 bases and J by 10 bases, with 12 bases between the two germline ends. From germline, CDR1 is LNHNV and CDR2 YYDKDF (reference sequence). This CDR3 contains 13 residues. The sequenced sample was CD4+ or CD8+ T cells sorted from blood, obtained in a trial of the OX40 agonist ivuxolimab. The clonotype comes from an adult with an advanced solid tumor such as melanoma, head and neck, liver or kidney cancer. The rearrangement joins TRBV15 to TRBJ1-1; D perhaps matches TRBD1 (6 bases). CDR3: CATSRDGQGRAFF. The CDR3 DNA sequence: TGTGCCACCAGCAGAGATGGGCAGGGGAGAGCTTTCTTT.